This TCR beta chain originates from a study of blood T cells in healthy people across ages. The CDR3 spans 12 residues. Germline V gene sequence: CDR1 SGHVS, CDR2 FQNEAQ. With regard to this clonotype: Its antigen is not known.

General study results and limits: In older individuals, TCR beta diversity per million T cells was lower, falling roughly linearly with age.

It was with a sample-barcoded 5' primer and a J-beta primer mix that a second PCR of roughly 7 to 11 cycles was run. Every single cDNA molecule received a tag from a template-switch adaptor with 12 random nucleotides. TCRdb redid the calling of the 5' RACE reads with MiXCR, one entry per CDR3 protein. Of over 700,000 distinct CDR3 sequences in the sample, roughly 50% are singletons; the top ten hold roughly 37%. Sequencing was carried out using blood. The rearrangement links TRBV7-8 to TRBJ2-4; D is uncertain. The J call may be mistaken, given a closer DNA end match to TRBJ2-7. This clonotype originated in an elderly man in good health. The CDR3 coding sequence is TGTGCCAGCAGCTTGACTGGTCTCGAGCAGTACTTC. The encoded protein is CASSLTGLEQYF.